Each of the 9 T cell receptor beta chains below was sequenced from the same sample in a study of blood T cell repertoires in COVID-19. Data came from immunoSEQ multiplex PCR; TCRdb stores just in-frame clones and leaves some out. The data contain about 250,000 clones, about 85% of them singletons. Sequencing used peripheral blood. The origin of the receptors is an older woman with active or convalescent COVID-19.

This clone was detected only a few times. The V gene is TRBV6-2 or TRBV6-3, the J gene TRBJ2-1; 8 bases are shared with TRBD1. Trimming took 4 bases from V and 0 from J; bases not matched to a gene: 8. The CDR3 has 17 amino acids. Germline CDR1 MNHEY, CDR2 SVGEGT. The CDR3 nucleotides are TGTGCCAGCAGTTTCCCCAGGGGGCTGAGCTCCTACAATGAGCAGTTCTTC. Translating gives CASSFPRGLSSYNEQFF.

V gene TRBV29-1 combines with J gene TRBJ2-7, with 9 bases identical to TRBD1. The junction had 13 bases not matched to a gene; V was cut back by 6 bases and J by 4 bases. Per germline, CDR1 SQVTM and CDR2 ANQGSEA. The CDR3 consists of 15 residues. This CDR3 is CSVDSAGQGKYEQYF. The CDR3 nucleotides are TGCAGCGTCGACTCGGCGGGACAGGGAAAGTACGAGCAGTACTTC.

The V gene is TRBV11-3, the J gene TRBJ2-1; 11 positions match TRBD2. This CDR3 is built from 16 residues. After removal of 1 base from V and 4 bases from J, the junction contained 3 bases not matched to a gene. Germline V CDR1 and CDR2: SGHNT, YENEEA. The CDR3 DNA reads as TGTGCCAGCAGCTTAGTAGGGACTAGCGGTTACAATGAGCAGTTCTTC. Translating it yields CASSLVGTSGYNEQFF. Filled out from reference TRBV11-3 and TRBJ2-1, the complete variable domain reads EAGVVQSPRYKIIEKKQPVAFWCNPISGHNTLYWYLQNLGQGPELLIRYENEEAVDDSQLPKDRFSAERLKGVDSTLKIQPAELGDSAVYLCASSLVGTSGYNEQFFGPGTRLTVL.

The chain combines TRBV7-2 with TRBJ1-2, with D hard to call. This CDR3 is 14 amino acids long. The V gene lost 5 bases and the J gene lost 5 bases, with 15 bases spanning the gap. The germline CDR1 and CDR2 sequences are SGHTA and FQGNSA. In nucleotides, the CDR3 is TGTGCCAGCAGCCAAAGTTGGGGAGGTTATGGCTACACCTTC. Residues: CASSQSWGGYGYTF.

The chain is built from TRBV11-3 and TRBJ2-2, with no clear D. Trimming removed 6 bases at V and 0 bases at J, with 8 bases between. CDR1 is SGHNT and CDR2 is YENEEA in the germline V gene. The CDR3 sequence is 14 residues long. Written as DNA, the CDR3 is TGTGCCAGCAGGCCAAGCGCGAACACCGGGGAGCTGTTTTTT. The encoded protein is CASRPSANTGELFF.

The chain has TRBV28 and TRBJ1-5; perhaps TRBD1 as D (5 bases). Germline V CDR1 and CDR2: MDHEN, SYDVKM. The CDR3 has 15 amino acids. V was shortened by 4 bases and J by 3 bases, with 13 bases between the two germline ends. Here the CDR3 reads CASSSGLSPNQPQHF. The CDR3 DNA reads TGTGCCAGCAGTTCGGGACTTTCTCCCAATCAGCCCCAGCATTTT.

The chain joins TRBV5-4 to TRBJ2-7; 8 bases align to TRBD1. Germline CDR1 SGHNT, CDR2 YYREEE (reference sequence). The CDR3 extends over 14 amino acids. The V and J ends lost 6 bases and 0 bases, in that order; junction bases with no gene match: 5. CDR3 region: CASTGQGSSYEQYF. The CDR3 coding sequence is TGTGCCAGCACCGGACAGGGAAGCTCCTACGAGCAGTACTTC. The complete variable domain, with remaining parts taken from reference TRBV5-4 and TRBJ2-7, reads ETGVTQSPTHLIKTRGQQVTLRCSSQSGHNTVSWYQQALGQGPQFIFQYYREEENGRGNFPPRFSGLQFPNYSSELNVNALELDDSALYLCASTGQGSSYEQYFGPGTRLTVT.

This rearrangement joins TRBV18 to TRBJ1-5; D unresolved. Looked up from germline, CDR1 is KGHSH and CDR2 is LQKENI. The germline V and J ends were trimmed by 2 bases and 5 bases, with 7 bases remaining between them. The CDR3 loop spans 13 amino acids. CDR3 residues: CASSPSGDQPQHF. As DNA, the CDR3 is TGTGCCAGCTCACCAAGCGGGGATCAGCCCCAGCATTTT.

The CDR3 region is CASSLGTDNEQFF. The CDR3 nucleotides read TGTGCCAGCAGCTTGGGGACAGACAATGAGCAGTTCTTC. The genes are TRBV5-6 and TRBJ2-1, with TRBD1 as a possible D gene (6 bases). V gave up 0 bases and J gave up 5 bases, with 6 bases separating them. The CDR3 is 13 residues long. In germline, CDR1 is SGHDT, CDR2 YYEEEE.